This TCR beta chain was sequenced during a study of blood T cell repertoires in COVID-19. A single count supports this clone. The CDR3 contains 15 residues. Germline V gene lookup returns CDR1 MNHEY and CDR2 SMNVEV (reference sequence). The ends were cut back, 10 bases at V and 5 bases at J, with 23 bases in the middle. Authors' data handling: Amplification from reference gene primers served as the basis for estimated nucleated cell counts. Only in-frame clones appear in the TCRdb table, and some are missing; sequencing was by immunoSEQ multiplex PCR. D and trimming were read from the DNA, whereas the V and J calls and clone size are those reported in that table. The sample gives about 130,000 clones, about nine tenths of which show up once; about 10% is in the top ten.

The chain employs TRBV27 and TRBJ1-2; D possibly corresponds to TRBD1 (5 bases). The sample comprised peripheral blood. The TCR sequence derives from a woman in her 70s with COVID-19, enrolled during active disease. The CDR3 is CATLPSRGGGYGYTF. The CDR3, as DNA: TGTGCCACCCTTCCTTCCCGGGGGGGAGGGTATGGCTACACCTTC.